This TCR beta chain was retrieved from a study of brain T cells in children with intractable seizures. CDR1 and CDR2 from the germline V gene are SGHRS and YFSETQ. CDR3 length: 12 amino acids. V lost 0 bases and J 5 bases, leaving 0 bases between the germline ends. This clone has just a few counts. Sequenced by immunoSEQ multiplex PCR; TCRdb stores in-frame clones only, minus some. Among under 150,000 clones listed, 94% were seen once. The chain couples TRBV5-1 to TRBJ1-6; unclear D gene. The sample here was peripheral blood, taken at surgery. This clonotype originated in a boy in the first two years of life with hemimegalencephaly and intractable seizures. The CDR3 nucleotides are TGCGCCAGCAGCTTGGATAATTCACCCCTCCACTTT. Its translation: CASSLDNSPLHF.